The source of this T cell receptor (beta chain) is a study of cytotoxic CD8 clonotypes in ibrutinib-treated CLL. Study as a whole: The sample average was 255,043 productive templates and 90,000 to 95,000 productive rearrangements. Findings and limits, study-wide: Shared public clonotypes were rare, and on treatment they either got smaller or stayed the same.

Target depth was 1 in 200,000 to 1 in 1 million T cells, about 10x per clonotype. Libraries were prepared by immunoSEQ multiplex PCR; TCRdb keeps only in-frame clonotypes and omits some of them. The sample consists of 13,000 to 15,000 clones, around 60% of them appearing once. About this clone: Its antigen is as yet unknown.

The source of this sequence is a human donor with chronic lymphocytic leukemia. This specimen consisted of PBMCs, obtained before ibrutinib treatment.

The CDR3, as DNA: TGTGCCAGCAGTCCAACAGGGTCCCGCACTGAAGCTTTCTTT. Amino acid sequence: CASSPTGSRTEAFF. The gene calls are TRBV27 and TRBJ1-1, with D possibly matching TRBD1 (6 bases). Trimming left V 5 bases short and J 4 bases short, with 14 bases between. Germline V gene sequence: CDR1 MNHEY, CDR2 SMNVEV (reference sequence). The CDR3 covers 14 residues.